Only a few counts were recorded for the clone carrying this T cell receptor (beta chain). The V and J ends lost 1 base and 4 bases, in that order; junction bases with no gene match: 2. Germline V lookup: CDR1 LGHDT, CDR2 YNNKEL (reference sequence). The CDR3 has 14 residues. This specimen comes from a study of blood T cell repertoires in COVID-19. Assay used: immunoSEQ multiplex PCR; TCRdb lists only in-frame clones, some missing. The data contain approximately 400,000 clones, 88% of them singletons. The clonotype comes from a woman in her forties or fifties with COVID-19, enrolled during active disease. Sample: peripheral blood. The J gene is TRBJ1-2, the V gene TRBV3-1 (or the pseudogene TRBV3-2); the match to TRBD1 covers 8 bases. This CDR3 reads CASSQGGTGYGYTF. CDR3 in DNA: TGTGCCAGCAGCCAAGGCGGGACAGGCTATGGCTACACCTTC.